A single sample gave rise to the 9 T cell receptor beta chains below, sequenced in a study of technical replicates of blood from several donors. The assay was immunoSEQ multiplex PCR, and TCRdb's table has in-frame clones only and misses some. The data contain about 76,000 clones, 90% to 95% of them seen just once; the ten biggest clones take up around 0.26%. The sample consisted of T cells isolated from PBMCs. The receptors stem from a human donor in good health.

The chain couples TRBV9 to TRBJ2-3; the match to TRBD2 covers 8 bases. The junction had 4 bases not matched to a gene; V was cut back by 7 bases and J by 0 bases. CDR1 and CDR2 from the germline V gene are SGDLS and YYNGEE. There are 14 residues in the CDR3. The CDR3 is CASGSGASTDTQYF. The CDR3 region has the DNA TGTGCCAGCGGTAGCGGGGCCAGCACAGATACGCAGTATTTT.

DNA of the CDR3: TGCAGCGTTCTCGGGGGAGGCTATGGCTACACCTTC. Encoded protein: CSVLGGGYGYTF. The genes are TRBV29-1 and TRBJ1-2; TRBD1 is a possible D gene (5 bases). Germline assignment: CDR1 SQVTM and CDR2 ANQGSEA. The V end was cut by 5 bases, the J end by 4 bases, with 11 bases between. The length of the CDR3 is 12 residues.

The table lists this clone with a count of one. The rearrangement joins TRBV7-9 to TRBJ2-1; TRBD2 agrees at 11 bases. This CDR3 comprises 18 residues. The germline gives CDR1 SEHNR, CDR2 FQNEAQ (reference sequence). V lost 1 base to trimming and J lost 2 bases; unmatched junction nucleotides: 7. As DNA, the CDR3 is TGTGCCAGCAGCTTAGGGACACTAGCGGGGGACCCCTACAATGAGCAGTTCTTC. It is translated as CASSLGTLAGDPYNEQFF.

The V and J genes are TRBV7-3 and TRBJ1-6, with D maybe TRBD1 (5 bases). This CDR3 has 15 residues. V shed 0 bases and J shed 10 bases, with 13 bases lying between them. In germline, CDR1 is SGHTA, CDR2 FQGTGA. CDR3: CASSLTGGAGSPLHF. Written as DNA, the CDR3 is TGTGCCAGCAGCTTAACGGGCGGGGCTGGATCACCCCTCCACTTT.

CDR3: CASSDTDRATGYTF. The CDR3 DNA follows: TGTGCCAGCAGTGACACCGACAGGGCGACTGGCTACACCTTC. This chain joins TRBV6-4 and TRBJ1-2, with 7 positions matching TRBD1. This CDR3 comprises 14 residues. J gave up 7 bases and V 2 bases, and 7 bases lay outside the gene matches. Germline CDR1 is MRHNA and CDR2 is SNTAGT.

The J gene is TRBJ2-7, the V gene TRBV28; 10 bases are a match to TRBD2. V lost 5 bases and J lost 0; bases outside the gene matches: 4. The CDR3 loop spans 15 amino acids. Germline CDR1 is MDHEN and CDR2 is SYDVKM. The CDR3 is CASSTSGRVSYEQYF. In DNA form, the CDR3 reads TGTGCCAGCAGTACGAGCGGGAGGGTCTCCTACGAGCAGTACTTC.

The V gene is TRBV5-4, the J gene TRBJ2-7; TRBD1 matches 7 bases. There are 15 residues in the CDR3. V was pared by 5 bases and J by 5 bases, with 13 bases of the junction left unmatched. Germline CDR1 and CDR2: SGHNT and YYREEE (reference sequence). CDR3 DNA sequence: TGTGCCAGCAGACCTAAAACCGGGACAGAGAACGAGCAGTACTTC. As protein: CASRPKTGTENEQYF.

The chain has TRBV28 and TRBJ1-1, with TRBD1 as a possible D gene (6 bases). V gave up 4 bases and J gave up 5 bases, with 14 bases separating them. CDR3 length: 14 residues. CDR1 MDHEN and CDR2 SYDVKM come from the germline V gene. The CDR3 nucleotides are TGTGCCAGCAGTTACAGGGAAATGGGGACTGAAGCTTTCTTT. Encoded protein: CASSYREMGTEAFF.

The rearrangement links TRBV19 to TRBJ1-5; 7 bases align to TRBD1. From germline, CDR1 is LNHDA and CDR2 SQIVND (reference sequence). The V and J ends lost 6 bases and 0 bases, in that order; junction bases with no gene match: 5. This CDR3 has 15 amino acids. The CDR3 DNA reads as TGTGCCAGTAGAGGGACAGACTATAGCAATCAGCCCCAGCATTTT. It specifies CASRGTDYSNQPQHF.